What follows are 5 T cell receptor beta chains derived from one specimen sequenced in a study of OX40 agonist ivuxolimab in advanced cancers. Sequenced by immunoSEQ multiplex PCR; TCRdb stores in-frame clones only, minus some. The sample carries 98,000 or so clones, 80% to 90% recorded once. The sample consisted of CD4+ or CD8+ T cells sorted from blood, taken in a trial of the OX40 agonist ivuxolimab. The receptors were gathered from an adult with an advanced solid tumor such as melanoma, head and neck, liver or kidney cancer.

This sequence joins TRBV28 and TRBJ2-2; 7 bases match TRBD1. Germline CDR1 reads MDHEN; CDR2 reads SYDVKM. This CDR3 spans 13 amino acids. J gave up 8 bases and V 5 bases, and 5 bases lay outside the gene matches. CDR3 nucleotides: TGTGCCAGCAGTCGACAGGGCATAGGGGAGCTGTTTTTT. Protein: CASSRQGIGELFF.

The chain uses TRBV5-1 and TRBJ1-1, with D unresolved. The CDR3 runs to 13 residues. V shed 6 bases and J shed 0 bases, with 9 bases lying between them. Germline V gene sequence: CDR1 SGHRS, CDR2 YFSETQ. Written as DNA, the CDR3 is TGCGCCAGCACGGAGGGAGTGAACACTGAAGCTTTCTTT. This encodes CASTEGVNTEAFF.

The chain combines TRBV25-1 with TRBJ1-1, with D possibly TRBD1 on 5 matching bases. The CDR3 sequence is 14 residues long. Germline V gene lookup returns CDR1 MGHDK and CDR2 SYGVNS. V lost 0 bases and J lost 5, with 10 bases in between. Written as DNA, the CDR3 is TGTGCCAGCAGTGAATACCCCGGGGCAACTGAAGCTTTCTTT. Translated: CASSEYPGATEAFF.

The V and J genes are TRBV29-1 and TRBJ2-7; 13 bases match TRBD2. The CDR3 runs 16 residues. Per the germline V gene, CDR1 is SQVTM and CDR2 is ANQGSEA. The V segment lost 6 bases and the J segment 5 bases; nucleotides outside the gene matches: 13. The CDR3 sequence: CSVDLRLAGGMNEQYF. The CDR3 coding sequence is TGCAGCGTCGATTTGCGACTAGCGGGAGGTATGAACGAGCAGTACTTC.

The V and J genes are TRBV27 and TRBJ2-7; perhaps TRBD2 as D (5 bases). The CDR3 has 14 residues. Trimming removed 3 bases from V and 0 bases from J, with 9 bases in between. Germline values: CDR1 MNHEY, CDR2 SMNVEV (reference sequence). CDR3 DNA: TGTGCCAGCAGTTTCGGACTTTCCTCCTACGAGCAGTACTTC. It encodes CASSFGLSSYEQYF.